What follows are 22 T cell receptor beta chains derived from one specimen sequenced in a study of a mutant IDH1 vaccine in newly diagnosed glioma. Time point specified: baseline, week 1 (first vaccination visit). The treatment here: pre-vaccination baseline after standard-of-care therapy. TCRdb's table, derived via immunoSEQ multiplex PCR, lists solely in-frame clones and lacks some. The sample records about 98,000 clones, about 90% being singletons. Source: PBMCs, taken from a glioma patient treated with radiotherapy, temozolomide or both. These receptors came from a woman between 45 and 60 years old with glioma.

This clone was recorded only once. The chain combines TRBV6-1 with TRBJ2-5; no clear D gene. The assigned J gene may be wrong: the sequence end matches TRBJ2-7 better. CDR3 length equals 13 residues. The germline V gene has CDR1 MNHNS and CDR2 SASEGT. DNA for the CDR3: TGTGCCAGCAGTGAACGGCCTACATACGAGCAGTACTTC. Translation gives CASSERPTYEQYF.

The chain combines TRBV5-1 with TRBJ2-3; TRBD2 matches 7 bases. The CDR3 has 16 amino acids. The germline V gene has CDR1 SGHRS and CDR2 YFSETQ. V trimming: 0 bases; J trimming: 5 bases; junction bases outside the gene matches: 9. The CDR3 protein is CASSLVVGGPGDTQYF. The CDR3 region has the DNA TGCGCCAGCAGCTTGGTCGTGGGAGGGCCGGGAGATACGCAGTATTTT.

This sequence joins TRBV9 and TRBJ2-6; the D is unclear. Trimming cost V 4 bases and J 5 bases, with 13 bases left between them. Germline V gives CDR1 SGDLS, CDR2 YYNGEE. This CDR3 is 15 amino acids long. The CDR3 loop is CASSPDGSWANVLTF. CDR3 DNA sequence: TGTGCCAGCAGCCCCGACGGGTCCTGGGCCAACGTCCTGACTTTC.

This clone was seen a few times. The chain has TRBV28 and TRBJ2-1; D possibly uses TRBD1 or TRBD2 (5 bases each). CDR1 is MDHEN and CDR2 is SYDVKM in the germline V gene. V lost 6 bases and J 9 bases, leaving 18 bases between the germline ends. The CDR3 has 14 residues. In DNA, the CDR3 is TGTGCCAGCAGCCGGGACCAGGTTTGGGGTGAGCAGTTCTTC. The encoded protein is CASSRDQVWGEQFF.

V gene TRBV11-2 combines with J gene TRBJ2-1; D gene unclear. Germline-derived CDR1 and CDR2 are SGHAT and FQNNGV. The CDR3 sequence is 14 residues long. V dropped 4 bases and J dropped 9 bases, with 16 bases sitting between them. The CDR3 bases are TGTGCCAGCAGCTCCCAGGTAGAGTCCCTTGAGCAGTTCTTC. Its translation: CASSSQVESLEQFF.

This chain joins TRBV7-2 and TRBJ1-1, with a weak D call TRBD1 (5 bases). Germline assignment: CDR1 SGHTA and CDR2 FQGNSA. V shed 2 bases and J shed 2 bases, with 12 bases lying between them. The CDR3 runs 15 residues. The chain's CDR3 is CASSLSSGGNTEAFF. DNA of the CDR3: TGTGCCAGCAGCTTATCGTCGGGGGGTAACACTGAAGCTTTCTTT.

The rearrangement joins TRBV2 to TRBJ2-1, with D perhaps TRBD1 or TRBD2 (5 bases each). The ends were cut back, 2 bases at V and 14 bases at J, with 10 bases in the middle. The germline V gene has CDR1 SNHLY and CDR2 FYNNEI. CDR3 length equals 11 residues. The CDR3 is CASSEWGRKFF. Here the CDR3 DNA reads TGTGCCAGCAGTGAATGGGGACGGAAGTTCTTC.

V gene TRBV4-2 combines with J gene TRBJ1-6; D might be TRBD1 (5 bases). The length of the CDR3 is 15 residues. Germline V gives CDR1 LGHNA, CDR2 YNFKEQ. V gave up 2 bases and J gave up 8 bases, with 13 bases separating them. Here the CDR3 reads CASSQRGRLDSPLHF. In DNA, the CDR3 is TGTGCCAGCAGCCAACGGGGCCGATTGGATTCACCCCTCCACTTT.

The rearrangement joins TRBV2 to TRBJ1-2; 11 bases are a match to TRBD1. This CDR3 spans 14 amino acids. Looked up from germline, CDR1 is SNHLY and CDR2 is FYNNEI. V lost 4 bases to trimming and J lost 6 bases; unmatched junction nucleotides: 4. The CDR3 DNA reads TGTGCCAGCAGTGGGACAGGGGGCGACAATGGCTACACCTTC. Its translation is CASSGTGGDNGYTF.

V is TRBV4-1 and J is TRBJ1-5; maybe TRBD1 (5 bases). Germline V gene sequence: CDR1 MGHRA, CDR2 YSYEKL. Trimming stripped 4 bases from V and 0 bases from J, with 13 bases between. The CDR3 runs to 16 residues. The DNA for the CDR3 is TGCGCCAGCAGCCTAACCCGGACACTTAGCAATCAGCCCCAGCATTTT. It is translated as CASSLTRTLSNQPQHF.

CDR3 protein: CSGSGTPERSGSQVEQFF. CDR3 nucleotides: TGCAGCGGCTCCGGGACACCTGAAAGAAGCGGGAGTCAGGTTGAGCAGTTCTTC. The genes are TRBV29-1 and TRBJ2-1, with 8 bases matching TRBD2. There are 18 residues in the CDR3. With V trimmed by 7 bases and J by 9 bases, 26 bases remained unmatched. Germline loops: CDR1 SQVTM, CDR2 ANQGSEA.

This rearrangement joins TRBV5-4 to TRBJ2-1; 7 nucleotides line up with TRBD1. The CDR3 covers 11 residues. CDR1 and CDR2 (germline): SGHNT, YYREEE (reference sequence). The ends lost 2 bases at V and 13 bases at J; junction bases unmatched: 3. The CDR3 protein is CASSLGQVQFF. The CDR3 nucleotides read TGTGCCAGCAGCTTAGGACAGGTTCAGTTCTTC.

The J gene is TRBJ1-4, the V gene TRBV7-9; possible D gene TRBD1, 5 bases. Trimming took 5 bases from V and 2 from J, leaving 15 bases between them. This CDR3 has 16 residues. In germline, CDR1 is SEHNR, CDR2 FQNEAQ (reference sequence). The CDR3 sequence: CASSADSPNTNEKLFF. CDR3 in DNA: TGTGCCAGCAGCGCTGACAGTCCAAACACTAATGAAAAACTGTTTTTT.

This sequence joins TRBV9 and TRBJ2-7, with D possibly being TRBD1 (5 bases). The CDR3 is made up of 13 amino acids. V lost 0 bases, J lost 3 bases, and 7 bases lay in between. The germline V gene encodes CDR1 SGDLS and CDR2 YYNGEE. As DNA, the CDR3 is TGTGCCAGCAGCGTAGGAGACAGCTACGAGCAGTACTTC. It translates to CASSVGDSYEQYF.

The rearrangement joins TRBV9 to TRBJ2-7, with no clear D. Germline assignment: CDR1 SGDLS and CDR2 YYNGEE. The CDR3 is 14 amino acids. Trimming pared 3 bases from V and 0 bases from J, leaving 10 bases between. The CDR3 is CASSADRISYEQYF. The CDR3 bases are TGTGCCAGCAGCGCGGATAGGATCTCCTACGAGCAGTACTTC.

The V and J genes are TRBV19 and TRBJ1-5, with a possible D match to TRBD1 (5 bases). Trimming cost V 5 bases and J 1 base, with 12 bases left between them. CDR3 length equals 15 residues. Germline V gives CDR1 LNHDA, CDR2 SQIVND (reference sequence). The CDR3 DNA follows: TGTGCCAGTAGTGTCCTCAGGGTGAGCAATCAGCCCCAGCATTTT. Its protein product is CASSVLRVSNQPQHF.

This rearrangement joins TRBV11-2 to TRBJ1-1; D gene uncertain. Germline CDR1 reads SGHAT; CDR2 reads FQNNGV. The length of the CDR3 is 16 residues. V lost 5 bases, J lost 1 base, and 17 bases lay in between. CDR3 nucleotide sequence: TGTGCCAGCAGCGGAAATCGGTGGGTCTCGAACACTGAAGCTTTCTTT. Its translation: CASSGNRWVSNTEAFF.

The CDR3 nucleotides are TGCGCCAGCAGCCAAGGAGATACGCAGTATTTT. It codes for CASSQGDTQYF. This chain joins TRBV4-1 and TRBJ2-3; D is uncertain. Germline CDR1 MGHRA, CDR2 YSYEKL. V was pared by 1 base and J by 5 bases, with 1 base between. This CDR3 is 11 amino acids long.

The gene calls are TRBV11-2 and TRBJ2-1; possible D gene TRBD2, 5 bases. The V gene lost 1 base and the J gene lost 8 bases, with 12 bases spanning the gap. The V gene's germline CDR1 is SGHAT and CDR2 FQNNGV. The CDR3 runs to 14 residues. The CDR3 sequence is CASSLAPGYHEQFF. The CDR3 DNA reads as TGTGCCAGCAGCTTAGCCCCGGGGTACCATGAGCAGTTCTTC.

CDR3 protein: CASSRDPEAEQYF. The CDR3 DNA follows: TGTGCCAGCTCACGGGACCCCGAAGCCGAGCAGTACTTC. The chain is built from TRBV18 and TRBJ2-7; the D gene could be TRBD1 or TRBD2 (5 bases each). The CDR3 is 13 residues long. The germline CDR1 and CDR2 sequences are KGHSH and LQKENI. The V and J ends lost 4 bases and 6 bases respectively, with 13 bases between them.

The rearrangement uses TRBV11-2 and TRBJ1-5; D is possibly TRBD1 (6 bases). The CDR3 contains 14 residues. Deletions cut 2 bases from V and 2 bases from J, with 7 bases between. CDR1 and CDR2 from the germline V gene are SGHAT and FQNNGV. CDR3 in DNA: TGTGCCAGCAGCTTAAACAGGGGCAATCAGCCCCAGCATTTT. This translates into CASSLNRGNQPQHF.

The chain is built from TRBV4-1 and TRBJ1-6, with a weak D call TRBD1 (5 bases). Between the trimmed V and J ends, which lost 4 bases and 11 bases, there was a span of 15 bases. CDR3 length equals 14 residues. Germline V gene lookup returns CDR1 MGHRA and CDR2 YSYEKL. The DNA for the CDR3 is TGCGCCAGCAGCCGCCGGGACTCCAAGGCACCCCTCCACTTT. It encodes CASSRRDSKAPLHF.